The 30 T cell receptor beta chains presented below share a single source sample, sequenced in a study of blood T cell repertoires in COVID-19. Profiling relied on immunoSEQ multiplex PCR, and the TCRdb table lists in-frame clones only, not all of them. The top ten clones hold 2.6% of a sample with 300,000 or so clones, 90% of them seen once. Sequencing used PBMCs or T cells enriched from blood (not recorded which). These receptor sequences come from a man aged 60-69 years who had recovered from COVID-19.

V and J are TRBV9 and TRBJ1-5; D uncertain. V lost 4 bases, J lost 7 bases, and 12 bases lay in between. The CDR3 has 13 amino acids. CDR1 SGDLS and CDR2 YYNGEE come from the germline V gene. The CDR3 DNA is TGTGCCAGCAGCACGGGAGGCGGACAGCCCCAGCATTTT. Amino acids: CASSTGGGQPQHF.

The chain combines TRBV7-6 with TRBJ1-3; 8 nucleotides line up with TRBD1. V gave up 1 base and J gave up 4 bases; unmatched junction bases: 6. This CDR3 is 16 amino acids long. The germline V gene has CDR1 SGHVS and CDR2 FNYEAQ. The CDR3 here is CASSLGSGGEGNTIYF. The CDR3 DNA is TGTGCCAGCAGCTTAGGATCAGGGGGCGAGGGAAACACCATATATTTT.

The chain uses TRBV9 and TRBJ1-4; D possibly corresponds to TRBD1 (5 bases). Germline-derived CDR1 and CDR2 are SGDLS and YYNGEE. There are 14 residues in the CDR3. V was shortened by 2 bases and J by 2 bases, with 7 bases between the two germline ends. The CDR3 spells CASSVGGTNEKLFF. The CDR3 DNA is TGTGCCAGCAGCGTGGGGGGGACTAATGAAAAACTGTTTTTT.

This clone was seen just once. The V call is TRBV19, the J call TRBJ2-5; D may be TRBD2 (6 bases). In germline, CDR1 is LNHDA, CDR2 SQIVND (reference sequence). The germline V and J ends were trimmed by 1 base and 4 bases, with 19 bases remaining between them. The CDR3 sequence is 17 residues long. This CDR3 is CASSIGNGRLVGETQYF. The DNA of the CDR3 is TGTGCCAGTAGTATAGGGAACGGGAGATTGGTTGGAGAGACCCAGTACTTC.

This clone has just one count. CDR3 amino acids: CSENRDRAYNEQFF. CDR3 DNA sequence: TGCAGCGAGAACCGGGACAGAGCCTACAATGAGCAGTTCTTC. This sequence joins TRBV29-1 and TRBJ2-1, with 7 bases identical to TRBD1. V was clipped by 7 bases and J by 2 bases; unmatched bases: 8. This CDR3 contains 14 residues. CDR1 and CDR2 from the germline V gene are SQVTM and ANQGSEA.

This chain links TRBV5-4 with TRBJ1-1; TRBD1 might be the D (6 bases). Germline CDR1 reads SGHNT; CDR2 reads YYREEE (reference sequence). The CDR3 consists of 15 residues. V was trimmed by 3 bases and J by 1 base, leaving 13 bases between them. CDR3 residues: CASSSRGGRNTEAFF. Here the CDR3 DNA reads TGTGCCAGCAGCTCACGGGGGGGCAGGAACACTGAAGCTTTCTTT.

The rearrangement joins TRBV19 to TRBJ1-2; 9 bases align to TRBD1. The ends lost 0 bases at V and 7 bases at J; junction bases unmatched: 9. The CDR3 is made up of 16 amino acids. CDR1 is LNHDA and CDR2 is SQIVND in the germline V gene (reference sequence). The chain's CDR3 is CASSIDGTGFIGGYTF. CDR3 coding DNA: TGTGCCAGTAGTATAGACGGGACAGGGTTTATTGGTGGCTACACCTTC.

This clone was picked up one time. The gene calls are TRBV2 and TRBJ1-2; 10 bases map to TRBD1. J lost 5 bases, V lost 4 bases, and 13 bases had no gene match. The CDR3 loop spans 17 amino acids. The germline V gene has CDR1 SNHLY and CDR2 FYNNEI. Here the CDR3 reads CASSVNRFDRGPYGYTF. The CDR3 DNA follows: TGTGCCAGCAGTGTAAACCGCTTTGACAGGGGGCCTTATGGCTACACCTTC.

The chain uses TRBV30 and TRBJ1-6; D uncertain. CDR1 GTSNPN and CDR2 SVGIG come from the germline V gene (reference sequence). V lost 2 bases, J lost 12 bases, and 11 bases lay in between. The CDR3 contains 12 residues. CDR3 protein: CAWSLRGLPLHF. CDR3 nucleotide sequence: TGTGCCTGGAGTTTGCGGGGTTTACCCCTCCACTTT.

The gene calls are TRBV6-5 and TRBJ1-1; possibly TRBD1 for D (6 bases). Germline CDR1 reads MNHEY; CDR2 reads SVGAGI. Trimming removed 6 bases from V and 4 bases from J, with 18 bases in between. The CDR3 sequence is 15 residues long. The CDR3 coding sequence is TGTGCCAGCAGGTTTACGGGGGGCGAGGGCACTGAAGCTTTCTTT. Translating it yields CASRFTGGEGTEAFF.

The chain employs TRBV5-4 and TRBJ1-1, with TRBD1 as a possible D gene (6 bases). V lost 4 bases, J lost 1 base, and 11 bases lay in between. The germline CDR1 and CDR2 sequences are SGHNT and YYREEE (reference sequence). This CDR3 has 14 residues. Here the CDR3 reads CASSQGHWNTEAFF. CDR3 DNA sequence: TGTGCCAGCAGCCAGGGACACTGGAACACTGAAGCTTTCTTT.

The chain is built from TRBV6-5 and TRBJ2-5, with 8 bases matching TRBD1. The trim removed 4 bases at V and 2 bases at J, leaving 9 bases unmatched. The germline gives CDR1 MNHEY, CDR2 SVGAGI. The CDR3 length is 16 residues. CDR3 sequence: CASSFSPGGGQETQYF. The DNA of the CDR3 is TGTGCCAGCAGTTTTTCCCCAGGGGGCGGTCAAGAGACCCAGTACTTC.

CDR3 sequence reads: CASSQDMRTGEAFF. DNA for the CDR3: TGCGCCAGCAGCCAAGATATGAGAACAGGGGAAGCTTTCTTT. The chain couples TRBV4-3 to TRBJ1-1, with a possible D match to TRBD1 (6 bases). The CDR3 is made up of 14 amino acids. The V end was cut by 0 bases, the J end by 8 bases, with 13 bases between. Looked up from germline, CDR1 is LGHNA and CDR2 is YSLEER.

This chain connects TRBV2 to TRBJ2-3; D gene uncertain. Germline CDR1 and CDR2: SNHLY and FYNNEI. Deletions cut 2 bases from V and 4 bases from J, with 19 bases between. The CDR3 contains 17 residues. The CDR3 DNA is TGTGCCAGCAGTGAAAACGGGTTCCCCCCCCGCGCAGATACGCAGTATTTT. Translation gives CASSENGFPPRADTQYF.

V gene TRBV27 combines with J gene TRBJ2-2; a weak D match, TRBD2 (5 bases). Germline V gene data show CDR1 as MNHEY and CDR2 as SMNVEV (reference sequence). The V end was cut by 5 bases, the J end by 2 bases, with 9 bases between. The length of the CDR3 is 14 residues. In nucleotides, the CDR3 is TGTGCCAGCAGTCCGGGGTTTAACACCGGGGAGCTGTTTTTT. Encoded protein: CASSPGFNTGELFF.

The V and J genes are TRBV7-9 and TRBJ2-2; 7 bases map to TRBD2. J was trimmed by 5 bases and V by 6 bases; bases with no gene match: 15. Germline V gene lookup returns CDR1 SEHNR and CDR2 FQNEAQ (reference sequence). CDR3 length equals 17 residues. This chain's CDR3 is CASRDTAAGRGTGELFF. CDR3 nucleotide sequence: TGTGCCAGCAGAGACACCGCAGCGGGACGGGGTACCGGGGAGCTGTTTTTT. The variable domain in full, with the rest retrieved from reference TRBV7-9 and TRBJ2-2, is DTGVSQNPRHKITKRGQNVTFRCDPISEHNRLYWYRQTLGQGPEFLTYFQNEAQLEKSRLLSDRFSAERPKGSFSTLEIQRTEQGDSAMYLCASRDTAAGRGTGELFFGEGSRLTVL.

The chain joins TRBV7-8 to TRBJ2-7; a weak D match, TRBD1 (6 bases). CDR3 length: 14 amino acids. CDR1 and CDR2 (germline): SGHVS, FQNEAQ. V lost 3 bases and J lost 6, with 15 bases in between. The CDR3 region is CASSFRGGGFEQYF. CDR3 coding DNA: TGTGCCAGCAGCTTCAGGGGTGGTGGATTCGAGCAGTACTTC. Combining the CDR3 with reference TRBV7-8 and TRBJ2-7 gives the whole variable domain GAGVSQSPRYKVAKRGQDVALRCDPISGHVSLFWYQQALGQGPEFLTYFQNEAQLDKSGLPSDRFFAERPEGSVSTLKIQRTQQEDSAVYLCASSFRGGGFEQYFGPGTRLTVT.

The chain carries TRBV7-6 and TRBJ2-7; D might be TRBD1 (6 bases). CDR3 length: 14 amino acids. The germline CDR1 and CDR2 sequences are SGHVS and FNYEAQ. V lost 1 base and J lost 4, with 11 bases in between. The CDR3 DNA reads as TGTGCCAGCAGCTTAGACAGGGTAGGGTACGAGCAGTACTTC. Translation: CASSLDRVGYEQYF. Full variable domain (outside the CDR3, taken from reference TRBV7-6 and TRBJ2-7): GAGVSQSPRYKVTKRGQDVALRCDPISGHVSLYWYRQALGQGPEFLTYFNYEAQQDKSGLPNDRFSAERPEGSISTLTIQRTEQRDSAMYRCASSLDRVGYEQYFGPGTRLTVT.

A single count supports this clone. This chain joins TRBV12-3 or TRBV12-4 and TRBJ2-7; D might be TRBD1 (5 bases). The CDR3 consists of 13 residues. Trimming removed 3 bases from V and 3 bases from J, with 9 bases in between. CDR3 sequence: CASSLSQGYEQYF. For the CDR3, the DNA is TGTGCCAGCAGTTTGAGCCAGGGCTACGAGCAGTACTTC.

The chain has TRBV29-1 and TRBJ2-5; TRBD2 agrees at 10 bases. Trimming at V came to 6 bases and at J to 5 bases, leaving 0 bases not matched to a gene. This CDR3 has 11 amino acids. Per the germline V gene, CDR1 is SQVTM and CDR2 is ANQGSEA. In nucleotides, the CDR3 is TGCAGCGTGACTAGCGGGGAGACCCAGTACTTC. This encodes CSVTSGETQYF.

This chain links TRBV12-3 or TRBV12-4 with TRBJ1-4, with D hard to call. The CDR3 covers 13 residues. With 6 bases removed from V and 5 bases from J, the gap between germline ends came to 10 bases. The CDR3 DNA follows: TGTGCCAGCAGGGTACAGTTCAATGAAAAACTGTTTTTT. This sequence encodes CASRVQFNEKLFF.

The chain combines TRBV4-3 with TRBJ1-1, with unresolved D. Deletions cut 2 bases from V and 1 base from J, with 8 bases between. The CDR3 has 14 residues. The V gene's germline CDR1 is LGHNA and CDR2 YSLEER. CDR3 nucleotide sequence: TGCGCCAGCAGCCAACTACTTTGGAACACTGAAGCTTTCTTT. It is translated as CASSQLLWNTEAFF.

The chain recombines TRBV5-1 with TRBJ2-1, with D possibly matching TRBD1 (5 bases). CDR3 length: 14 amino acids. Looked up from germline, CDR1 is SGHRS and CDR2 is YFSETQ. Trimming shortened V by 0 bases and J by 8 bases, and 12 bases separated the two germline ends. The CDR3 loop is CASSLDSGADEQFF. The CDR3, as DNA: TGCGCCAGCAGCTTGGACAGTGGGGCGGATGAGCAGTTCTTC.

The rearrangement uses TRBV7-3 and TRBJ2-1; D might be TRBD2 (5 bases). Trimming took off 4 bases at V and 4 bases at J, with 8 bases between the two ends. The germline V gene encodes CDR1 SGHTA and CDR2 FQGTGA. This CDR3 spans 13 amino acids. The DNA for the CDR3 is TGTGCCAGCAGCTGGACTGATTACAATGAGCAGTTCTTC. Protein product: CASSWTDYNEQFF.

The genes are TRBV7-2 and TRBJ2-7; D may be TRBD2 (5 bases). Germline V gene data show CDR1 as SGHTA and CDR2 as FQGNSA. The CDR3 loop spans 15 amino acids. V lost 2 bases to trimming and J lost 3 bases, with 14 bases between them. The CDR3 sequence is CASSLSVGGGYEQYF. The CDR3 bases are TGTGCCAGCAGCTTAAGCGTCGGAGGAGGCTACGAGCAGTACTTC.

This clone occurred once. V gene TRBV4-2 combines with J gene TRBJ2-3, with TRBD1 matching over 8 bases. Germline V gene sequence: CDR1 LGHNA, CDR2 YNFKEQ. The CDR3 spans 17 residues. V was pared by 3 bases and J by 2 bases, with 10 bases of the junction left unmatched. CDR3 DNA sequence: TGTGCCAGCAGCCACCCCCTCGACAGGGGAGACACAGATACGCAGTATTTT. It codes for CASSHPLDRGDTDTQYF.

The V call is TRBV18, the J call TRBJ1-2; D may be TRBD1 (5 bases). The CDR3 is made up of 13 amino acids. V dropped 3 bases and J dropped 6 bases, with 11 bases sitting between them. The germline gives CDR1 KGHSH, CDR2 LQKENI. CDR3 coding DNA: TGTGCCAGCTCACCTTCCTGGGGGGATGGCTACACCTTC. Protein sequence: CASSPSWGDGYTF. Complete variable domain (other parts from reference TRBV18 and TRBJ1-2): NAGVMQNPRHLVRRRGQEARLRCSPMKGHSHVYWYRQLPEEGLKFMVYLQKENIIDESGMPKERFSAEFPKEGPSILRIQQVVRGDSAAYFCASSPSWGDGYTFGSGTRLTVV.

The chain joins TRBV2 to TRBJ1-5; no definite D call. V lost 6 bases to trimming and J lost 4 bases, with 10 bases between them. The CDR3 loop spans 13 amino acids. CDR1 and CDR2 from the germline V gene are SNHLY and FYNNEI. The CDR3 here is CASRLQQNQPQHF. CDR3 sequence (DNA): TGTGCCAGCAGATTACAGCAAAATCAGCCCCAGCATTTT.

This chain connects TRBV18 to TRBJ1-5; 9 bases fit TRBD1. J gave up 7 bases and V 6 bases, and 13 bases lay outside the gene matches. Germline CDR1 reads KGHSH; CDR2 reads LQKENI. The CDR3 spans 16 residues. CDR3 amino acids: CASSQNTGGEGQPQHF. The CDR3 bases are TGTGCCAGCTCGCAAAACACAGGGGGCGAAGGCCAGCCCCAGCATTTT.

The rearrangement uses TRBV30 and TRBJ1-5; a weak D match, TRBD1 (6 bases). CDR3 length: 16 amino acids. CDR1 is GTSNPN, CDR2 SVGIG, per germline (reference sequence). The germline V and J ends were trimmed by 0 bases and 5 bases, with 17 bases remaining between them. CDR3 bases: TGTGCCTGGAGTGTATTGTCGTCGGGGGGCTATCAGCCCCAGCATTTT. This codes for CAWSVLSSGGYQPQHF.